This record looks at one T cell receptor (beta chain) sequence and its context. Its target is unknown. The sample originates from a study of blood T cells in healthy people across ages. At least 5.5 micrograms of total RNA were extracted per sample. Regarding the study as a whole: Researchers report that TCR beta diversity correlated strongly with naive T cell percentage. Estimated diversity across one million T cells was deemed an underestimate.

PCR was performed a second time for about 7 to 12 cycles using a sample-barcoded 5' primer and a J-beta primer mix. A 12-random-nucleotide template-switch adaptor tagged each cDNA molecule. TCRdb re-analysed the 5' RACE reads in MiXCR, keeping a single row per CDR3 protein. The repertoire holds roughly 1.4 million distinct CDR3 sequences, with approximately 59% as singletons. CDR1 is SGHDN, CDR2 FVKESK, per germline. The CDR3 is 18 residues long. V gave up 3 bases and J gave up 0 bases, with 18 bases separating them. The receptor was derived from a man between 18 and 29 years old in good health. Sequencing was performed on blood. This chain uses TRBV14 with TRBJ2-4; unclear D gene. The CDR3 nucleotides read TGTGCCAGCAGCCATGCCCCTGCCGACCCCCTAGCCAAAAACATTCAGTACTTC. Amino acids: CASSHAPADPLAKNIQYF. Based on the CDR3 plus reference TRBV14 and TRBJ2-4, the full variable domain is EAGVTQFPSHSVIEKGQTVTLRCDPISGHDNLYWYRRVMGKEIKFLLHFVKESKQDESGMPNNRFLAERTGGTYSTLKVQPAELEDSGVYFCASSHAPADPLAKNIQYFGAGTRLSVL.